The 9 T cell receptor beta chains given below trace back to one sample, sequenced in a study of cytomegalovirus exposure and HLA in healthy donors. Both 60 Vbeta primers and 13 Jbeta primers went into the PCR. Method: immunoSEQ multiplex PCR; TCRdb's copy keeps in-frame clones and lacks some. The data show roughly 260,000 clones, roughly 86% seen once. Sequenced sample: PBMCs. The receptors shown here come from a woman aged 40 to 55 in good health and CMV-seropositive.

The rearrangement links TRBV7-8 to TRBJ1-1; 12 nucleotides match TRBD1. The germline CDR1 and CDR2 sequences are SGHVS and FQNEAQ. The CDR3 has 18 amino acids. Trimming cost V 4 bases and J 4 bases; bases outside gene matches: 13. The CDR3 protein is CASSSWGTGGRKGTEAFF. CDR3 nucleotides: TGTGCCAGCAGCTCTTGGGGGACAGGGGGCCGGAAGGGCACTGAAGCTTTCTTT.

The gene calls are TRBV14 and TRBJ1-2; perhaps TRBD1 as D (6 bases). This CDR3 is built from 15 residues. The V end was cut by 2 bases, the J end by 8 bases, with 18 bases between. Germline V lookup: CDR1 SGHDN, CDR2 FVKESK. CDR3 residues: CASSQNIKQGGGYTF. CDR3 DNA sequence: TGTGCCAGCAGCCAAAATATTAAACAGGGCGGGGGCTACACCTTC.

The rearrangement uses TRBV19 and TRBJ2-2; D perhaps matches TRBD1 (5 bases). V gave up 7 bases and J gave up 4 bases, with 22 bases separating them. CDR1 LNHDA and CDR2 SQIVND come from the germline V gene (reference sequence). The CDR3 is made up of 17 amino acids. This CDR3 is CASTTSDSHAGTGELFF. DNA of the CDR3: TGTGCCAGTACAACCTCTGACAGCCATGCTGGCACCGGGGAGCTGTTTTTT.

The chain uses TRBV28 and TRBJ1-2; the D gene is possibly TRBD1 (5 bases). The length of the CDR3 is 14 residues. With 2 bases removed from V and 7 bases from J, the gap between germline ends came to 14 bases. CDR1 is MDHEN and CDR2 is SYDVKM in the germline V gene. The CDR3 spells CASSLRRGPGGYTF. CDR3 nucleotide sequence: TGTGCCAGCAGTTTACGAAGGGGCCCGGGTGGCTACACCTTC.

This chain uses TRBV6-4 with TRBJ2-1; D possibly corresponds to TRBD2 (5 bases). Deletions cut 5 bases from V and 5 bases from J, with 10 bases between. Germline V CDR1 and CDR2: MRHNA, SNTAGT. The CDR3 contains 13 residues. In nucleotides, the CDR3 is TGTGCCAGCAGTATAGCGCAAAACAATGAGCAGTTCTTC. Translating it yields CASSIAQNNEQFF.

This clone was seen once. V is TRBV27 and J is TRBJ1-6; D is possibly TRBD1 (6 bases). The CDR3 loop spans 16 amino acids. Trimming stripped 5 bases from V and 4 bases from J, with 15 bases between. Germline-derived CDR1 and CDR2 are MNHEY and SMNVEV (reference sequence). The CDR3 region has the DNA TGTGCCAGCAGTCCTCGAGGGGGGGGGTATAATTCACCCCTCCACTTT. Its protein is CASSPRGGGYNSPLHF.

The rearrangement links TRBV18 to TRBJ1-1, with D perhaps matching TRBD1 (5 bases). This CDR3 region has 15 residues. With 3 bases removed from V and 6 bases from J, the gap between germline ends came to 17 bases. From germline, CDR1 is KGHSH and CDR2 LQKENI. The chain's CDR3 is CASSPRDPQLAEAFF. The CDR3 DNA sequence: TGTGCCAGCTCACCGCGGGACCCACAACTGGCTGAAGCTTTCTTT.

The chain uses TRBV28 and TRBJ2-7, with 9 positions matching TRBD2. The CDR3 covers 15 residues. The J segment lost 5 bases and the V segment lost 6 bases, leaving 11 bases of the junction unmatched. Germline assignment: CDR1 MDHEN and CDR2 SYDVKM. DNA for the CDR3: TGTGCCAGCAGGGGTATAGCGGGAGATCCGGACGAGCAGTACTTC. This sequence encodes CASRGIAGDPDEQYF.

The J gene is TRBJ2-7, the V gene TRBV4-3, with 9 bases lining up with TRBD2. V trimming: 1 base; J trimming: 5 bases; junction bases outside the gene matches: 9. Germline V gives CDR1 LGHNA, CDR2 YSLEER. The CDR3 is 16 amino acids. The CDR3, as DNA: TGCGCCAGCAGCCAAGCTTCGAGAGCGGGAGGCGACGAGCAGTACTTC. Its translation: CASSQASRAGGDEQYF.